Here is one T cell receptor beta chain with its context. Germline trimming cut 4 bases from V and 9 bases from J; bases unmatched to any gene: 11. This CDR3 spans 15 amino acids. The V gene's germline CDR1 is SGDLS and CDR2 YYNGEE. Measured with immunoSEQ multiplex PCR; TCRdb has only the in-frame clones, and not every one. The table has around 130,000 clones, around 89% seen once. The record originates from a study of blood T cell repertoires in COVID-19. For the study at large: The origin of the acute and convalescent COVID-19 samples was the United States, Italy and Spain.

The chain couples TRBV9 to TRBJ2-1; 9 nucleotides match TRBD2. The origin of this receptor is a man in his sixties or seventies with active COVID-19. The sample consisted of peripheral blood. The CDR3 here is CASSPKVAGVGEQFF. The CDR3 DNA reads TGTGCCAGCAGCCCAAAGGTAGCGGGAGTTGGTGAGCAGTTCTTC.